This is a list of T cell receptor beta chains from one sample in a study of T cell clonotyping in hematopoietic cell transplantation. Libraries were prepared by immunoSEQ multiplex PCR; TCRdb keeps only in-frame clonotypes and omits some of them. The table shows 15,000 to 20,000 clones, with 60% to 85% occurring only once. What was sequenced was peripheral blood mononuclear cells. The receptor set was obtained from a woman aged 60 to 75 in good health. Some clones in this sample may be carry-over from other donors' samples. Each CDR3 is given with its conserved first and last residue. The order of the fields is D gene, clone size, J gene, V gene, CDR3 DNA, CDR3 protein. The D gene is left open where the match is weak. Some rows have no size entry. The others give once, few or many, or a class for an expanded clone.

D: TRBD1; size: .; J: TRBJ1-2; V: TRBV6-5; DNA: TGTGCCAGCAGACGGACAGGAGCTAACTATGGCTACACCTTC; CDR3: CASRRTGANYGYTF
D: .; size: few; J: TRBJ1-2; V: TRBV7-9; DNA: TGTGCCAGCAGCCAGGCGTCCAGGGGCTACACCTTC; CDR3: CASSQASRGYTF
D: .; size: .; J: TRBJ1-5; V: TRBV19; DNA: TGTGCCAGTAGTGGGCAGACCTATAGCAATCAGCCCCAGCATTTT; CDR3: CASSGQTYSNQPQHF
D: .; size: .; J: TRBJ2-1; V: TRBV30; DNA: TGTGCCTGCCCCGACAGGAAACGAGGCGATGAGCAGTTCTTC; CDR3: CACPDRKRGDEQFF
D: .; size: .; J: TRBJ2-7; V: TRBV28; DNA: TGTGCCTCGTCATGGCCTGGCTACGAGCAGTACTTC; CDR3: CASSWPGYEQYF
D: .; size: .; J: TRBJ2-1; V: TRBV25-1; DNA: TGTGCCAGCAGTGTGCCCACTTCGGCTGAGCAGTTCTTC; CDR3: CASSVPTSAEQFF
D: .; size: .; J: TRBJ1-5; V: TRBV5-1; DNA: TGCGCCAGCAGCTTGGATGGACGCAATCAGCCCCAGCATTTT; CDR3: CASSLDGRNQPQHF
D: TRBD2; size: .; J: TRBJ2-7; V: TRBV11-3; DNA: TGTGCCAGCAGCTTAGGGTCTAGCGGCTACGAGCAGTACTTC; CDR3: CASSLGSSGYEQYF
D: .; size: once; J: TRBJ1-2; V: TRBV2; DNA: TGTGCCAGCAGGGAGGGATTTTATGGCTACACCTTC; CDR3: CASREGFYGYTF
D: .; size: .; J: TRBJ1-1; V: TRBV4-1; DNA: TGCGCCAGCAGCCAAAAGGGGACTGAAGCTTTCTTT; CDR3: CASSQKGTEAFF
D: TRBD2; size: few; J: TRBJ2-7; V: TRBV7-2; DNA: TGTGCCAGCAGCCTTACTAGCGGGGGGGCAGCCGAGCAGTACTTC; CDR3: CASSLTSGGAAEQYF
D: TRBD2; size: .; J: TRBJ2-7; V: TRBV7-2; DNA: TGTGCCAGCAGCTTACTCCCGGGAGGGTCCTACGAGCAGTACTTC; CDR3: CASSLLPGGSYEQYF
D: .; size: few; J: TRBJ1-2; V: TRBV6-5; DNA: TGTGCCACCAGGCGGGACTATGGCTACACCTTC; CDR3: CATRRDYGYTF
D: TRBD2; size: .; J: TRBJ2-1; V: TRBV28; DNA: TGTGCCGTAGGTAGAAGCGGGAGAGGGTCCTACAATGAGCAGTTCTTC; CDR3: CAVGRSGRGSYNEQFF
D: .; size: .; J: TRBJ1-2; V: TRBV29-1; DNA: TGCAGCGTTGAAGACACAGTCCATTTATCCCTCTATGGCTACACCTTC; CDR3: CSVEDTVHLSLYGYTF
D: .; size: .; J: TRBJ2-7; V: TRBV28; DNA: TGTGCCAGCAGTTTATCCCCGGGGGAGCAGTACTTC; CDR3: CASSLSPGEQYF
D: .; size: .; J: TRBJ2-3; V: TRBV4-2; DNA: TGTGCCAGCAGCCAAGGGGGGGCCACAGATACGCAGTATTTT; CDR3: CASSQGGATDTQYF
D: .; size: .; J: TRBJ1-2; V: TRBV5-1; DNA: TGCGCCAGCAGCTTCGCGGGTGGCTACACCTTC; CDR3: CASSFAGGYTF
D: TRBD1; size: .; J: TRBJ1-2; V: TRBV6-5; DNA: TGTGCCAGCAGCCGCACAGGGGGCGACTATGGCTACACCTTC; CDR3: CASSRTGGDYGYTF
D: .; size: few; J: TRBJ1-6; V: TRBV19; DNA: TGTGCCAGTAGTATTAGGGGAAATTCACCCCTCCACTTT; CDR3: CASSIRGNSPLHF
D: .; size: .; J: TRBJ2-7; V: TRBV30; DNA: TGTGCCTGGAGTGTACAGTACGAGCAGTACTTC; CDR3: CAWSVQYEQYF
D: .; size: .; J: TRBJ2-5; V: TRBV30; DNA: TGTGCCTGGAGTGTACAACTAGGCTCGGTGGAGACCCAGTACTTC; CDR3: CAWSVQLGSVETQYF
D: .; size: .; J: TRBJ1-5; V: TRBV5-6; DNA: TGTGCCAGCAGCTTGTTTGGCAGACCAAGCAATCAGCCCCAGCATTTT; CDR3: CASSLFGRPSNQPQHF
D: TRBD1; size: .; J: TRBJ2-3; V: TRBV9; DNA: TGTGCCAGCAGCGGACGGACAGGGAGGGATACGCAGTATTTT; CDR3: CASSGRTGRDTQYF
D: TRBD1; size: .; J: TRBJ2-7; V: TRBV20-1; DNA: TGCAGTGCGGACAGGGGTCACGAGCAGTACTTC; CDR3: CSADRGHEQYF
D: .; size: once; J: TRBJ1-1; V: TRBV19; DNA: TGTGCCAGTACCCGGGCCTGGGTCGCTGAAGCTTTCTTT; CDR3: CASTRAWVAEAFF
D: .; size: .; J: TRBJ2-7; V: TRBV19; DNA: TGTGCCAGTAGTATCGCGGATGCCTACGAGCAGTACTTC; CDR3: CASSIADAYEQYF
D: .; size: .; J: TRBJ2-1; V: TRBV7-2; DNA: TGTGCCAGCAGCCCCCACAGAGGCAATGAGCAGTTCTTC; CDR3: CASSPHRGNEQFF
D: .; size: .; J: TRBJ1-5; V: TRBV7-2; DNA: TGTGCCAGCAGCTTAGGCGCGTGGGATGGGAGCAATCAGCCCCAGCATTTT; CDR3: CASSLGAWDGSNQPQHF
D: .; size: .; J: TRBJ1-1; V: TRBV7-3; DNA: TGTGCCAGCAGCTGGGAATGGAACACTGAAGCTTTCTTT; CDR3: CASSWEWNTEAFF
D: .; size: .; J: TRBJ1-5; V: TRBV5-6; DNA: TGTGCCAGCAGCTCTGGGTGGCGAGATCAGCCCCAGCATTTT; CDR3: CASSSGWRDQPQHF
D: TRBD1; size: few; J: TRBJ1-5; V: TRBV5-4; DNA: TGTGCCAGCAGCATCGACAGGGACAATCAGCCCCAGCATTTT; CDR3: CASSIDRDNQPQHF
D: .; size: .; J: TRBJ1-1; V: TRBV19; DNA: TGTGCCAGTAGTATGGAGATATACACTGAAGCTTTCTTT; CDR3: CASSMEIYTEAFF
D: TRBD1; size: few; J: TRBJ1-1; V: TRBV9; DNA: TGTGCCAGCAGCGTAGACACAGGGGCGTTTGAAGCTTTCTTT; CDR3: CASSVDTGAFEAFF
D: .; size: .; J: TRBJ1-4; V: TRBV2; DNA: TGTGCCACCGGGGGGGGTACTGAAAAACTGTTTTTT; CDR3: CATGGGTEKLFF
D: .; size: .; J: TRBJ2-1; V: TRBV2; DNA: TGTGCCGGGGAGGACGGCTACAATGAGCAGTTCTTC; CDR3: CAGEDGYNEQFF
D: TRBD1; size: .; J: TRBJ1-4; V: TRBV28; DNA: TGTGCCAGCAGTTCTTGGACAGGCGCCAGAGAAAAACTGTTTTTT; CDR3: CASSSWTGAREKLFF
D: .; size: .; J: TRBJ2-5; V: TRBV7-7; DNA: TGTGCTAGCAGCTTAACCCTCCAAGAGACCCAGTACTTC; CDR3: CASSLTLQETQYF
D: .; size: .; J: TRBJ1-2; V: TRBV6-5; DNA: TGTGCCAGCAGTTACTCTGACATCTATGGCTACACCTTC; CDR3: CASSYSDIYGYTF
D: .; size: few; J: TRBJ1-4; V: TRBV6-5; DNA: TGTGCCAGCAGCGGGGGGAGGGCGGGTGAAAAACTGTTTTTT; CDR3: CASSGGRAGEKLFF
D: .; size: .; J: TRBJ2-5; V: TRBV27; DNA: TGTGCCAGCAGTTTGGAGGGTACCGAAACCCAGTACTTC; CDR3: CASSLEGTETQYF
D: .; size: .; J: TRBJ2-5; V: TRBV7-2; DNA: TGTGCCAGCAGCTCCTCAGGAGACGGGGAGACCCAGTACTTC; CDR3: CASSSSGDGETQYF
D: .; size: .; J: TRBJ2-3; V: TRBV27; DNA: TGTGCCAGCAGTCCAACCTCGGAGGATACGCAGTATTTT; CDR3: CASSPTSEDTQYF
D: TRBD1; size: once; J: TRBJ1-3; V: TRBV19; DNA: TGTGCCAGTAGCCGGGACAGGGACTCTGGAAACACCATATATTTT; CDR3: CASSRDRDSGNTIYF
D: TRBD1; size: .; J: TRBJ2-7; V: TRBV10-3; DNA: TGTGCCGCCGCGACAGGGCCCTACGAGCAGTACTTC; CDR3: CAAATGPYEQYF
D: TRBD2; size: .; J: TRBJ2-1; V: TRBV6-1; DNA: TGTGCCAGCAGAGGACTAGCGGGAGGCGACAATGAGCAGTTCTTC; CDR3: CASRGLAGGDNEQFF
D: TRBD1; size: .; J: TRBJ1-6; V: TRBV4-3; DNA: TGCGCCAGCAATGGGGACAGGGGTAATTCACCCCTCCACTTT; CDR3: CASNGDRGNSPLHF
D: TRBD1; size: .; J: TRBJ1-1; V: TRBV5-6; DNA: TGTGCCAGCAGCTTATTGGACAGGGAGAACACTGAAGCTTTCTTT; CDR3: CASSLLDRENTEAFF
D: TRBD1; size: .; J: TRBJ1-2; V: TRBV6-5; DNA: TGTGCCAGCCGCCCCCCGGGACAGGGCAACTATGGCTACACCTTC; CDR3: CASRPPGQGNYGYTF
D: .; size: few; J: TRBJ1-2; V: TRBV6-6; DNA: TGTGCCAGCAGTTCCAAGGACACCTATGGCTACACCTTC; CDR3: CASSSKDTYGYTF
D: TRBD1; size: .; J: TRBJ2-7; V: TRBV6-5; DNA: TGTGCCAGCAGACAGGGGTCCTACGAGCAGTACTTC; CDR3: CASRQGSYEQYF
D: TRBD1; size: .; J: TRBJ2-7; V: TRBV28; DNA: TGTGCCAGCAGACGGACAGGGGCCTACGAGCAGTACTTC; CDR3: CASRRTGAYEQYF
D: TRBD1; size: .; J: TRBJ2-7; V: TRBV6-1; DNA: TGTGCCAGCAGCGCCACGGGACAGAGCTACGAGCAGTACTTC; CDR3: CASSATGQSYEQYF
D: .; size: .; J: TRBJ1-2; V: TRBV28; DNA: TGTGCCAGCAGCCTTACAGGGCCTAGGGGCTACACCTTC; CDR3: CASSLTGPRGYTF
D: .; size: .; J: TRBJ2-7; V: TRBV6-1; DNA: TGTGCCAGCAGCCCACTCTACAGCTCCTACGAGCAGTACTTC; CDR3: CASSPLYSSYEQYF
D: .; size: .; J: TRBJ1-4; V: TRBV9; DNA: TGTGCCAGCAGCGTAGGGAGCGGGAATGAAAAACTGTTTTTT; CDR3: CASSVGSGNEKLFF
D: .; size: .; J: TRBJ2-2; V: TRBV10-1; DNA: TGCGCCAGCAGTGAGTCGGCTCGGGGGGCTGGCGCCGGGGAGCTGTTTTTT; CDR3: CASSESARGAGAGELFF
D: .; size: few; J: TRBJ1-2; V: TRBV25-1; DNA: TGTGCCAGCAGCGAAAGAGGAAACTATGGCTACACCTTC; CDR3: CASSERGNYGYTF